What follows is one T cell receptor (beta chain) and its context. CD45RA-negative memory and CD45RA+ naive subsets were split from the CD4+ cells. This record comes from a study of shared clonotypes between healthy human individuals. Assay: immunoSEQ multiplex PCR; the TCRdb copy retains only in-frame clones and omits some. Here the sample spans approximately 980,000 clones, over 75% being singletons. The CDR3 has 13 residues. The germline V gene encodes CDR1 MNHNY and CDR2 SVGAGI (reference sequence). Trimming pared 8 bases from V and 1 base from J, leaving 9 bases between. The material sequenced was memory CD4+ T cells sorted from blood. As to subset: CD45RA-negative fraction. The chain uses TRBV6-6 and TRBJ1-5; D perhaps matches TRBD1 (5 bases). This TCR came from a man aged 18 to 35 in good health. The DNA of the CDR3 is TGTGCCAGCCGACAGACGAGCAATCAGCCCCAGCATTTT. This gives the protein CASRQTSNQPQHF.